The 30 T cell receptor beta chains given below trace back to one sample, sequenced in a study of Ad26.COV2.S vaccination and SARS-CoV-2 variants. The method was immunoSEQ multiplex PCR; TCRdb's version includes in-frame clones alone and lacks a portion of them. The table has approximately 420,000 clones, approximately 86% seen once; the top ten hold approximately 3.7%. Noted treatment: some 19 received Ad26.COV2.S at low or high dose, single or two shots; about 5 received placebo; per-sample allocation not given. Specimen acquisition occurred on day 63 following the initial vaccine or placebo injection. The sequencing here drew on peripheral blood, taken in a trial of Ad26.COV2.S vaccine versus placebo. These receptors were collected from a person between 18 and 65 years old who received the Ad26.COV2.S COVID-19 vaccine or a placebo.

V usage is TRBV14 and J usage is TRBJ2-2, with 7 bases aligning to TRBD2. The V gene's germline CDR1 is SGHDN and CDR2 FVKESK. The ends lost 4 bases at V and 5 bases at J; junction bases unmatched: 7. The CDR3 runs 15 residues. The CDR3 region has the DNA TGTGCCAGCAGCCGAACGGGGGGTTGGACCGGGGAGCTGTTTTTT. It specifies CASSRTGGWTGELFF.

The rearrangement joins TRBV27 to TRBJ1-5, with TRBD1 matching 9 bases. There are 13 residues in the CDR3. The J segment lost 6 bases and the V segment lost 3 bases, leaving 0 bases of the junction unmatched. Germline V gene data show CDR1 as MNHEY and CDR2 as SMNVEV (reference sequence). DNA for the CDR3: TGTGCCAGCAGTTTGGGACAGGGTCAGCCCCAGCATTTT. It encodes CASSLGQGQPQHF.

The J gene is TRBJ1-1, the V gene TRBV13; a weak D match, TRBD1 (5 bases). Trimming took off 1 base at V and 11 bases at J, with 26 bases between the two ends. Germline lookup yields CDR1 PRHDT and CDR2 FYEKMQ (reference sequence). This CDR3 has 17 residues. The DNA of the CDR3 is TGTGCCAGCAGCTTAGAATTGGTCCGGGCGTACGGGACGCCGGCTTTCTTT. It yields the protein CASSLELVRAYGTPAFF.

The rearrangement links TRBV27 to TRBJ2-7; no firm D call. The V gene's germline CDR1 is MNHEY and CDR2 SMNVEV (reference sequence). Trimming removed 10 bases at V and 2 bases at J, with 9 bases between. This CDR3 is 11 amino acids long. The CDR3 is CATGRTYEQYF. CDR3 coding DNA: TGTGCCACCGGACGGACCTACGAGCAGTACTTC.

The V and J genes are TRBV6-6 and TRBJ1-1; no clear D. CDR3 length: 10 residues. Trimming stripped 4 bases from V and 6 bases from J, with 3 bases between. Germline-derived CDR1 and CDR2 are MNHNY and SVGAGI (reference sequence). The DNA for the CDR3 is TGTGCCAGCAGTTCAGCTGAAGCTTTCTTT. Amino acid sequence: CASSSAEAFF.

The chain employs TRBV5-1 and TRBJ1-2, with D perhaps matching TRBD1 (5 bases). Germline V lookup: CDR1 SGHRS, CDR2 YFSETQ. V was pared by 0 bases and J by 4 bases, with 10 bases between. The CDR3 contains 14 residues. CDR3 protein: CASSLGNRGYGYTF. The DNA of the CDR3 is TGCGCCAGCAGCTTGGGGAATAGGGGCTATGGCTACACCTTC.

J is TRBJ2-3 and V is TRBV6-5, with 8 bases aligning to TRBD2. The trim removed 6 bases at V and 6 bases at J, leaving 8 bases unmatched. The CDR3 is 14 residues long. Per germline, CDR1 MNHEY and CDR2 SVGAGI. The DNA of the CDR3 is TGTGCCAGCAGGGGACTAGGGCCCGGGGATACGCAGTATTTT. Protein product: CASRGLGPGDTQYF.

This clone was picked up one time. The chain joins TRBV5-8 to TRBJ2-1; D not resolved. The germline gives CDR1 SGHTS, CDR2 YDEGEE. V lost 3 bases and J 4 bases, leaving 2 bases between the germline ends. CDR3 length equals 11 residues. The CDR3 DNA is TGTGCCAGCAGCTCTTACAATGAGCAGTTCTTC. This sequence encodes CASSSYNEQFF.

V gene TRBV6-7 combines with J gene TRBJ2-1, with D possibly being TRBD2 (6 bases). TRBV6-7 is designated an ORF whose function remains uncertain. Deletions cut 3 bases from V and 5 bases from J, with 20 bases between. This CDR3 is built from 17 residues. Written as DNA, the CDR3 is TGTGCCAGCAGTTATAAATTTGGCGGGGTGGCCCACAATGAGCAGTTCTTC. It translates to CASSYKFGGVAHNEQFF.

The chain links TRBV19 to TRBJ1-2, with D hard to call. V dropped 7 bases and J dropped 2 bases, with 11 bases sitting between them. Germline V lookup: CDR1 LNHDA, CDR2 SQIVND (reference sequence). The CDR3 is 13 residues long. The CDR3 here is CASMGTLNYGYTF. In nucleotides, the CDR3 is TGTGCCAGTATGGGCACCCTAAACTATGGCTACACCTTC.

The V and J genes are TRBV4-3 and TRBJ1-5, with D hard to call. Trimming cost V 1 base and J 0 bases, with 7 bases left between them. Germline V lookup: CDR1 LGHNA, CDR2 YSLEER. The CDR3 runs 15 residues. CDR3 DNA sequence: TGCGCCAGCAGCCAAGGGGTAAATAGCAATCAGCCCCAGCATTTT. It encodes CASSQGVNSNQPQHF.

J is TRBJ1-4 and V is TRBV6-6, with 11 bases that match TRBD1. Germline-derived CDR1 and CDR2 are MNHNY and SVGAGI (reference sequence). The CDR3 runs to 16 residues. V lost 5 bases and J lost 0; bases outside the gene matches: 2. CDR3 in DNA: TGTGCCAGCAGTAAGGGACAGGGGGCAACTAATGAAAAACTGTTTTTT. It encodes CASSKGQGATNEKLFF.

V usage is TRBV4-1 and J usage is TRBJ2-7; D assignment may be TRBD1 or TRBD2 (5 bases each). Deletions cut 2 bases from V and 5 bases from J, with 13 bases between. CDR3 length: 14 residues. In germline, CDR1 is MGHRA, CDR2 YSYEKL. The chain's CDR3 is CASSQPVEGNEQYF. CDR3 DNA sequence: TGCGCCAGCAGCCAACCGGTCGAGGGGAACGAGCAGTACTTC.

The CDR3 is CASSLAQGAGNTIYF. In DNA, the CDR3 is TGTGCCAGCAGCCTAGCACAGGGAGCTGGAAACACCATATATTTT. The V call is TRBV6-6, the J call TRBJ1-3, with D perhaps matching TRBD1 (6 bases). Trimming took off 6 bases at V and 2 bases at J, with 14 bases between the two ends. Germline V CDR1 and CDR2: MNHNY, SVGAGI (reference sequence). This CDR3 is 15 amino acids long.

This clone was seen a handful of times. This chain joins TRBV19 and TRBJ1-3; weak D call: TRBD1 (5 bases). Trimming cost V 10 bases and J 0 bases, with 10 bases left between them. CDR1 LNHDA and CDR2 SQIVND come from the germline V gene (reference sequence). There are 13 residues in the CDR3. The CDR3 spells CATRDFSGNTIYF. Written as DNA, the CDR3 is TGTGCCACCCGGGACTTCTCTGGAAACACCATATATTTT. The full variable domain, rest sourced from reference TRBV19 and TRBJ1-3, is DGGITQSPKYLFRKEGQNVTLSCEQNLNHDAMYWYRQDPGQGLRLIYYSQIVNDFQKGDIAEGYSVSREKKESFPLTVTSAQKNPTAFYLCATRDFSGNTIYFGEGSWLTVV.

The chain carries TRBV5-6 and TRBJ1-6; D is ambiguous. Germline-derived CDR1 and CDR2 are SGHDT and YYEEEE. This CDR3 has 13 residues. V was shortened by 4 bases and J by 11 bases, with 13 bases between the two germline ends. The CDR3, as DNA: TGTGCCAGCAGCCGATTTCAACGTACACCCCTCCACTTT. Its translation is CASSRFQRTPLHF.

The table lists this clone with a few counts. This chain connects TRBV6-5 to TRBJ1-1, with a possible D match to TRBD1 (5 bases). The CDR3 runs to 12 residues. CDR1 and CDR2 from the germline V gene are MNHEY and SVGAGI. V was clipped by 5 bases and J by 8 bases, with 12 bases between them. The CDR3 loop reads CASSPRGDEAFF. The DNA of the CDR3 is TGTGCCAGCAGTCCACGGGGGGACGAAGCTTTCTTT.

V is TRBV7-9 and J is TRBJ2-7; 9 positions match TRBD2. From germline, CDR1 is SEHNR and CDR2 FQNEAQ (reference sequence). The CDR3 length is 13 residues. V gave up 6 bases and J gave up 4 bases; unmatched junction bases: 4. The CDR3 coding sequence is TGTGCCAGCAGGGCTAGCGGGAAGTACGAGCAGTACTTC. This sequence encodes CASRASGKYEQYF.

The V call is TRBV6-6, the J call TRBJ1-5; D is perhaps TRBD1 (6 bases). CDR1 and CDR2 (germline): MNHNY, SVGAGI (reference sequence). Trimming took 2 bases from V and 5 from J, leaving 10 bases between them. CDR3 size: 14 residues. DNA of the CDR3: TGTGCCAGCAGTTACCCAGGGGCCTATCAGCCCCAGCATTTT. Translated: CASSYPGAYQPQHF.

The rearrangement uses TRBV5-1 and TRBJ2-7; TRBD2 matches 14 bases. CDR3 length: 14 residues. Per the germline V gene, CDR1 is SGHRS and CDR2 is YFSETQ. Trimming removed 3 bases from V and 5 bases from J; junction bases left unmatched: 1. Here the CDR3 reads CASSWGLAGDEQYF. The CDR3 coding sequence is TGCGCCAGCAGCTGGGGACTAGCGGGGGACGAGCAGTACTTC.

The gene calls are TRBV2 and TRBJ1-1, with 7 bases matching TRBD1. Unmatched junction bases numbered 9, after V lost 2 bases and J lost 6 bases. Germline-derived CDR1 and CDR2 are SNHLY and FYNNEI. CDR3 length: 15 amino acids. The CDR3 DNA is TGTGCCAGCAGTGAAAGTTCAGGGGGTATACCTGAAGCTTTCTTT. Protein: CASSESSGGIPEAFF. The full variable domain, completed using reference TRBV2 and TRBJ1-1, is EPEVTQTPSHQVTQMGQEVILRCVPISNHLYFYWYRQILGQKVEFLVSFYNNEISEKSEIFDDQFSVERPDGSNFTLKIRSTKLEDSAMYFCASSESSGGIPEAFFGQGTRLTVV.

V gene TRBV25-1 combines with J gene TRBJ2-7; TRBD1 matches 9 bases. The CDR3 runs to 14 residues. Germline assignment: CDR1 MGHDK and CDR2 SYGVNS. Trimming took 5 bases from V and 4 from J; bases not matched to a gene: 6. CDR3 amino acids: CASSLRDRAYEQYF. The DNA of the CDR3 is TGTGCCAGCAGTCTACGGGACAGGGCGTACGAGCAGTACTTC.

CDR3 amino acids: CASSLGIAGGTDTQYF. CDR3 nucleotides: TGTGCCAGCAGCTTAGGGATAGCGGGGGGCACAGATACGCAGTATTTT. The V call is TRBV11-2, the J call TRBJ2-3; 9 nucleotides align to TRBD2. This CDR3 has 16 residues. Trimming at V came to 1 base and at J to 1 base, leaving 3 bases not matched to a gene. Germline CDR1 and CDR2: SGHAT and FQNNGV. Using reference TRBV11-2 and TRBJ2-3 for the parts outside the CDR3, the full variable domain is EAGVAQSPRYKIIEKRQSVAFWCNPISGHATLYWYQQILGQGPKLLIQFQNNGVVDDSQLPKDRFSAERLKGVDSTLKIQPAKLEDSAVYLCASSLGIAGGTDTQYFGPGTRLTVL.

The chain recombines TRBV4-1 with TRBJ2-1; D unclear. The CDR3 is 14 amino acids. Per the germline V gene, CDR1 is MGHRA and CDR2 is YSYEKL. V dropped 1 base and J dropped 7 bases, with 11 bases sitting between them. The CDR3, as DNA: TGCGCCAGCAGCCAAGCGGCGAACGCGAATGAGCAGTTCTTC. Translated: CASSQAANANEQFF.

J is TRBJ1-4 and V is TRBV4-1; D possibly corresponds to TRBD1 (5 bases). Germline lookup yields CDR1 MGHRA and CDR2 YSYEKL. CDR3 length: 15 amino acids. With 0 bases removed from V and 8 bases from J, the gap between germline ends came to 13 bases. The CDR3 loop is CASSQDPRVMEKLFF. In DNA form, the CDR3 reads TGCGCCAGCAGCCAAGATCCCAGGGTTATGGAAAAACTGTTTTTT.

The table lists this clone with a count of one. This chain links TRBV27 with TRBJ2-6; D ambiguous. This CDR3 is 19 amino acids long. The germline V and J ends were trimmed by 6 bases and 1 base, with 22 bases remaining between them. Germline CDR1 MNHEY, CDR2 SMNVEV (reference sequence). The CDR3 loop reads CASRPRPNRPGSGANVLTF. For the CDR3, the DNA is TGTGCCAGCAGGCCACGGCCGAATAGACCCGGGTCTGGGGCCAACGTCCTGACTTTC.

The chain couples TRBV12-3 or TRBV12-4 to TRBJ2-7; TRBD2 might be the D (5 bases). V lost 6 bases, J lost 3 bases, and 9 bases lay in between. The CDR3 consists of 12 residues. The DNA for the CDR3 is TGTGCCAGCAGAGCGGCCAGCTACGAGCAGTACTTC. Its protein product is CASRAASYEQYF.

The chain combines TRBV10-3 with TRBJ2-7; TRBD2 aligns across 7 bases. The V gene end was trimmed by 0 bases and the J gene end by 6 bases; junction bases not matched to a gene: 11. Germline-derived CDR1 and CDR2 are ENHRY and SYGVKD. CDR3 size: 16 residues. The CDR3 is CAISESTLAGVTEQYF. The CDR3, as DNA: TGTGCCATCAGTGAGTCGACTCTGGCGGGGGTGACCGAGCAGTACTTC.

This clone has only one observation. The rearrangement uses TRBV6-1 and TRBJ1-5, with D uncertain. The CDR3 has 16 residues. Between the trimmed V and J ends, which lost 3 bases and 5 bases, there was a span of 17 bases. Germline CDR1 reads MNHNS; CDR2 reads SASEGT. The CDR3 DNA sequence: TGTGCCAGCAGTGATGGCTGGGGAGGGAATCATCAGCCCCAGCATTTT. Protein: CASSDGWGGNHQPQHF.

The CDR3 bases are TGTGCCAGCAGTTTCTTCCACCAAGAGACCCAGTACTTC. This codes for CASSFFHQETQYF. The chain is built from TRBV12-3 or TRBV12-4 and TRBJ2-5; D unresolved. V was trimmed by 3 bases and J by 0 bases, leaving 5 bases between them. This CDR3 has 13 residues.